The 27 T cell receptor beta chains listed next were all sequenced from one sample in a study of T cells after yellow fever vaccination. One entry per CDR3 protein, called by TCRdb with MiXCR from the 5' RACE reads. This table has about 340,000 distinct CDR3 sequences, about 12% appearing once. The source material was CD4+ T cells sorted from PBMCs, sampled 15 days after the yellow fever booster vaccination. The receptor source for this set is a man aged 18 to 35 who received the YFV17D yellow fever vaccine.

This clonotype has more than one count but fewer than ten. The chain is built from TRBV7-2 and TRBJ2-5; D is undetermined. V lost 1 base and J lost 6, with 9 bases in between. CDR1 and CDR2 from the germline V gene are SGHTA and FQGNSA. The length of the CDR3 is 13 residues. The CDR3 DNA sequence: TGTGCCAGCAGCTTAGACGGGCCCCAGACCCAGTACTTC. It translates to CASSLDGPQTQYF.

This rearrangement joins TRBV29-1 to TRBJ1-5, with D unclear. The CDR3 totals 14 residues. V lost 4 bases and J 0 bases, leaving 10 bases between the germline ends. Per the germline V gene, CDR1 is SQVTM and CDR2 is ANQGSEA. The CDR3 sequence: CSVVWGNSNQPQHF. In nucleotides, the CDR3 is TGCAGCGTTGTATGGGGTAATAGCAATCAGCCCCAGCATTTT.

This clonotype has more than one count but fewer than ten. V gene TRBV12-5 combines with J gene TRBJ1-1, with a tentative D call TRBD1 (6 bases). Trimming stripped 6 bases from V and 0 bases from J, with 14 bases between. The CDR3 extends over 15 amino acids. CDR1 and CDR2 (germline): LGHNT, FRNRAP. The CDR3 sequence is CASGQTGGLNTEAFF. The CDR3 DNA follows: TGTGCTAGTGGCCAGACAGGAGGACTGAACACTGAAGCTTTCTTT.

The chain carries TRBV10-3 and TRBJ1-6, with D perhaps TRBD1 (5 bases). Germline CDR1 reads ENHRY; CDR2 reads SYGVKD. Trimming removed 2 bases from V and 8 bases from J, with 10 bases in between. This CDR3 region has 14 residues. As DNA, the CDR3 is TGTGCCATCAGTGAGGGGGGATTCGATTCACCCCTCCACTTT. The encoded protein is CAISEGGFDSPLHF.

This clonotype was observed many times. V is TRBV10-3 and J is TRBJ2-1; 12 nucleotides agree with TRBD2. Germline V CDR1 and CDR2: ENHRY, SYGVKD. Losses at the gene ends were 5 bases for V and 4 bases for J; bases not matched to a gene: 3. CDR3 size: 15 residues. The CDR3 region has the DNA TGTGCCATCAGTAGGACTAGCGGGGTGTACAATGAGCAGTTCTTC. It codes for CAISRTSGVYNEQFF.

This chain links TRBV5-1 with TRBJ1-2; D perhaps matches TRBD1 (6 bases). The CDR3 loop spans 13 amino acids. Per germline, CDR1 SGHRS and CDR2 YFSETQ. V was shortened by 0 bases and J by 8 bases, with 11 bases between the two germline ends. CDR3 region: CASSLEGQFGYTF. The DNA for the CDR3 is TGCGCCAGCAGCTTGGAAGGACAGTTCGGCTACACCTTC.

This clonotype occurred a few times. The chain carries TRBV12-3 or TRBV12-4 and TRBJ1-2, with D maybe TRBD1 (6 bases). The CDR3 consists of 15 residues. V shed 2 bases and J shed 8 bases, with 18 bases lying between them. The CDR3 loop is CASSLRGYREGGYTF. CDR3 coding DNA: TGTGCCAGCAGTTTAAGGGGATACAGGGAAGGAGGCTACACCTTC.

This clonotype was counted only a few times. The V and J genes are TRBV30 and TRBJ2-1; TRBD1 matches at 11 bases. CDR1 and CDR2 (germline): GTSNPN, SVGIG (reference sequence). The J segment lost 7 bases and the V segment lost 5 bases, leaving 10 bases of the junction unmatched. The CDR3 contains 15 residues. CDR3 amino acids: CAWDPGQGAMNEQFF. The DNA for the CDR3 is TGTGCCTGGGACCCTGGACAGGGGGCGATGAATGAGCAGTTCTTC. Based on the CDR3 plus reference TRBV30 and TRBJ2-1, the full variable domain is SQTIHQWPATLVQPVGSPLSLECTVEGTSNPNLYWYRQAAGRGLQLLFYSVGIGQISSEVPQNLSASRPQDRQFILSSKKLLLSDSGFYLCAWDPGQGAMNEQFFGPGTRLTVL.

This clonotype was detected only a few times. The rearrangement joins TRBV5-1 to TRBJ2-3, with 9 bases identical to TRBD2. The CDR3 contains 15 residues. From germline, CDR1 is SGHRS and CDR2 YFSETQ. The V and J ends lost 2 bases and 2 bases, in that order; junction bases with no gene match: 3. The DNA of the CDR3 is TGCGCCAGCAGCTTCCTAGCGGGGACCACAGATACGCAGTATTTT. Translating gives CASSFLAGTTDTQYF. Using reference TRBV5-1 and TRBJ2-3 for the parts outside the CDR3, the full variable domain is KAGVTQTPRYLIKTRGQQVTLSCSPISGHRSVSWYQQTPGQGLQFLFEYFSETQRNKGNFPGRFSGRQFSNSRSEMNVSTLELGDSALYLCASSFLAGTTDTQYFGPGTRLTVL.

The sample holds many counts of this clonotype. The chain combines TRBV20-1 with TRBJ2-1, with 11 bases fitting TRBD2. J lost 0 bases, V lost 2 bases, and 3 bases had no gene match. Germline V gives CDR1 DFQATT, CDR2 SNEGSKA (reference sequence). This CDR3 has 16 amino acids. In nucleotides, the CDR3 is TGCAGTGCTAGAACTAGCGGGGGTCGCTCCTACAATGAGCAGTTCTTC. Translating gives CSARTSGGRSYNEQFF.

This clonotype was seen many times. This chain links TRBV7-2 with TRBJ2-5; D might be TRBD2 (6 bases). The CDR3 is made up of 19 amino acids. The V and J ends lost 5 bases and 6 bases respectively, with 31 bases between them. Germline-derived CDR1 and CDR2 are SGHTA and FQGNSA. The DNA for the CDR3 is TGTGCCAGCAGCCTAAACCGGGGAGCTTCGTATCCGGGGGACCAGACCCAGTACTTC. Its translation: CASSLNRGASYPGDQTQYF.

The rearrangement links TRBV7-9 to TRBJ1-1, with 9 bases aligning to TRBD1. The germline V gene has CDR1 SEHNR and CDR2 FQNEAQ (reference sequence). The CDR3 is 16 amino acids. The J segment lost 1 base and the V segment lost 5 bases, leaving 8 bases of the junction unmatched. CDR3 nucleotides: TGTGCCAGCAGCCCCCGGACAGGGGTAGAGAACACTGAAGCTTTCTTT. Translating it yields CASSPRTGVENTEAFF.

The V and J genes are TRBV3-1 and TRBJ1-1; D is possibly TRBD1 (5 bases). The CDR3 has 12 residues. V was shortened by 1 base and J by 12 bases, with 12 bases between the two germline ends. The germline V gene has CDR1 LGHDT and CDR2 YNNKEL (reference sequence). The CDR3 protein is CASSQGGRGPFF. The DNA of the CDR3 is TGTGCCAGCAGCCAAGGGGGAAGGGGTCCTTTCTTT.

This clonotype occurred once. V is TRBV7-2 and J is TRBJ2-1, with TRBD1 as a possible D gene (7 bases). The CDR3 length is 16 residues. Per the germline V gene, CDR1 is SGHTA and CDR2 is FQGNSA. V lost 5 bases to trimming and J lost 7 bases, with 21 bases between them. CDR3 protein: CASSPQGGLLVNEQFF. CDR3 DNA sequence: TGTGCCAGCAGCCCGCAGGGGGGCCTGTTAGTGAATGAGCAGTTCTTC.

This clonotype is a singleton in its sample. The V gene is TRBV7-2, the J gene TRBJ2-4; 8 bases are a match to TRBD2. Germline trimming cut 5 bases from V and 5 bases from J; bases unmatched to any gene: 11. This CDR3 has 16 amino acids. Germline CDR1 is SGHTA and CDR2 is FQGNSA. The CDR3 is CASSPASGGGENIQYF. The CDR3 DNA reads as TGTGCCAGCAGCCCTGCCAGCGGGGGCGGGGAAAACATTCAGTACTTC.

This clonotype was seen only a few times. V is TRBV5-1 and J is TRBJ1-1; D is perhaps TRBD1 (5 bases). The germline gives CDR1 SGHRS, CDR2 YFSETQ. Trimming pared 6 bases from V and 6 bases from J, leaving 15 bases between. CDR3 length: 13 amino acids. For the CDR3, the DNA is TGCGCCAGCAAGACGGGGGAACGCGCTGAAGCTTTCTTT. Translated: CASKTGERAEAFF.

The chain recombines TRBV6-1 with TRBJ1-5, with D perhaps TRBD1 (5 bases). Germline CDR1 MNHNS, CDR2 SASEGT. V was trimmed by 5 bases and J by 0 bases, leaving 17 bases between them. The CDR3 runs to 17 residues. CDR3 amino acids: CASSPRGGENSNQPQHF. The DNA of the CDR3 is TGTGCCAGCAGTCCCCGGGGAGGGGAAAATAGCAATCAGCCCCAGCATTTT.

This chain connects TRBV9 to TRBJ1-2; D remains unclear. With 4 bases removed from V and 0 bases from J, the gap between germline ends came to 16 bases. This CDR3 contains 16 residues. Germline CDR1 reads SGDLS; CDR2 reads YYNGEE. CDR3 sequence reads: CASSPQVGWANYGYTF. Here the CDR3 DNA reads TGTGCCAGCAGCCCCCAGGTGGGGTGGGCTAACTATGGCTACACCTTC. Looking up the rest from reference TRBV9 and TRBJ1-2 gives the full variable domain: DSGVTQTPKHLITATGQRVTLRCSPRSGDLSVYWYQQSLDQGLQFLIQYYNGEERAKGNILERFSAQQFPDLHSELNLSSLELGDSALYFCASSPQVGWANYGYTFGSGTRLTVV.

The table lists this clonotype with many counts. CDR3 residues: CASRLSENQPQHF. CDR3 nucleotide sequence: TGCGCCAGCCGGTTGTCCGAAAATCAGCCCCAGCATTTT. The chain joins TRBV5-1 to TRBJ1-5; D unresolved. The CDR3 has 13 amino acids. Germline V lookup: CDR1 SGHRS, CDR2 YFSETQ. V was pared by 7 bases and J by 4 bases, with 12 bases between.

This clonotype was seen a few times. V gene TRBV5-1 combines with J gene TRBJ2-5; 7 bases fit TRBD2. The CDR3 is 14 residues long. The germline CDR1 and CDR2 sequences are SGHRS and YFSETQ. V was clipped by 0 bases and J by 5 bases; unmatched bases: 4. The CDR3 protein is CASSLGTSPETQYF. CDR3 nucleotides: TGCGCCAGCAGCTTGGGGACTAGTCCCGAGACCCAGTACTTC.

This clonotype was seen more than once but under ten times. The J gene is TRBJ2-4, the V gene TRBV12-3 or TRBV12-4, with TRBD2 matching over 7 bases. CDR3 length: 17 amino acids. V shed 3 bases and J 0 bases; nucleotides not matched to a gene: 8. Written as DNA, the CDR3 is TGTGCCAGCAGTTTTGGAGTAGCGGGCCTAGCCAAAAACATTCAGTACTTC. Protein: CASSFGVAGLAKNIQYF.

This clonotype was seen repeatedly, ten times or more. This chain connects TRBV7-9 to TRBJ2-5; D is uncertain. The V and J ends lost 5 bases and 1 base respectively, with 8 bases between them. CDR3 length equals 13 residues. Looked up from germline, CDR1 is SEHNR and CDR2 is FQNEAQ (reference sequence). The CDR3 loop reads CASSPRAQETQYF. The CDR3 nucleotides are TGTGCCAGCAGCCCTAGAGCCCAAGAGACCCAGTACTTC.

This clonotype appeared a few times. The J gene is TRBJ1-6, the V gene TRBV7-9; the D gene is possibly TRBD1 (5 bases). V was trimmed by 3 bases and J by 9 bases, leaving 12 bases between them. The germline gives CDR1 SEHNR, CDR2 FQNEAQ (reference sequence). The CDR3 is 14 residues long. The CDR3 region has the DNA TGTGCCAGCAGCTTCCGGGGCGTTATTTCACCCCTCCACTTT. Its protein is CASSFRGVISPLHF. Supplemented by reference TRBV7-9 and TRBJ1-6, the full variable domain reads DTGVSQNPRHKITKRGQNVTFRCDPISEHNRLYWYRQTLGQGPEFLTYFQNEAQLEKSRLLSDRFSAERPKGSFSTLEIQRTEQGDSAMYLCASSFRGVISPLHFGNGTRLTVT.

This clonotype was detected only a few times. This sequence joins TRBV10-3 and TRBJ2-1; 9 positions agree with TRBD1. V trimming: 7 bases; J trimming: 4 bases; junction bases outside the gene matches: 5. This CDR3 is built from 14 residues. CDR1 and CDR2 from the germline V gene are ENHRY and SYGVKD. CDR3 nucleotides: TGTGCCATCACCCGGGACAGGGCGTACAATGAGCAGTTCTTC. The encoded protein is CAITRDRAYNEQFF.

The CDR3 here is CASSPRWASGGWDEQFF. CDR3 nucleotide sequence: TGTGCCAGCAGCCCCCGTTGGGCTAGCGGGGGCTGGGATGAGCAGTTCTTC. This chain connects TRBV11-2 to TRBJ2-1, with 10 bases lining up with TRBD2. V shed 5 bases, J shed 8 bases, and the junction held 15 bases outside the gene matches. Germline V gene data show CDR1 as SGHAT and CDR2 as FQNNGV. The CDR3 is 17 residues long.

The CDR3 DNA reads TGTGCCAGCTCACCACCGGGGAGTCAGGGCCGTTCTGGGGCCAACGTCCTGACTTTC. Amino acid sequence: CASSPPGSQGRSGANVLTF. This rearrangement joins TRBV18 to TRBJ2-6, with D perhaps TRBD1 or TRBD2 (5 bases each). The ends were cut back, 0 bases at V and 1 base at J, with 16 bases in the middle. The CDR3 runs to 19 residues. Germline V gene data show CDR1 as KGHSH and CDR2 as LQKENI. The full variable domain, with the rest looked up from reference TRBV18 and TRBJ2-6, is NAGVMQNPRHLVRRRGQEARLRCSPMKGHSHVYWYRQLPEEGLKFMVYLQKENIIDESGMPKERFSAEFPKEGPSILRIQQVVRGDSAAYFCASSPPGSQGRSGANVLTFGAGSRLTVL.

The chain recombines TRBV7-9 with TRBJ2-4, with 8 nucleotides matching TRBD1. The junction had 6 bases not matched to a gene; V was cut back by 4 bases and J by 7 bases. CDR1 is SEHNR and CDR2 is FQNEAQ in the germline V gene (reference sequence). This CDR3 contains 14 residues. The CDR3 nucleotides are TGTGCCAGCAGCTCCCGGACAGGGCACAACATTCAGTACTTC. Amino acid sequence: CASSSRTGHNIQYF.